The clone carrying this T cell receptor beta chain was recorded only once. Its matching antigen is unknown. The V segment lost 4 bases and the J segment 5 bases; nucleotides outside the gene matches: 4. The CDR3 spans 13 residues. Germline V gives CDR1 MNHNS, CDR2 SASEGT. The entry originates in a study of radiotherapy plus CTLA-4 blockade in lung cancer. Study observations and caveats: Researchers report tumor-derived TCR clones expanding in blood after radiotherapy plus ipilimumab.

The method was immunoSEQ multiplex PCR; TCRdb's version includes in-frame clones alone and lacks a portion of them. The sample lists around 70,000 clones; over 75% were seen once. The chain has TRBV6-1 and TRBJ2-5; TRBD1 matches 7 bases. Material: peripheral blood, obtained from a patient treated with radiotherapy plus ipilimumab. The receptor was derived from a human donor with non-small cell lung cancer that progressed on radiotherapy plus ipilimumab. In nucleotides, the CDR3 is TGTGCCAGCAGTGGACAGGGAACCGAGACCCAGTACTTC. This translates into CASSGQGTETQYF.